This entry is about one TCR beta chain. Antigen: not known. Triplicate sorts, around 300,000 cells apiece, were made for each CD8+ T cell subset. The data belong to a study of CXCR3-negative and CXCR3-positive naive CD8 T cells. General observations from the study: CXCR3-expressing naive cells carried TRB CDR3s more hydrophobic than those of CXCR3-negative naive cells.

The libraries of TRB cDNA were constructed through 5' RACE using UMI labels. TCRdb reworked the 5' RACE reads into one entry per CDR3 protein, no DNA. Recorded for this sample: around 63,000 distinct CDR3 sequences. The CDR3 is made up of 16 amino acids. Per the germline V gene, CDR1 is ENHRY and CDR2 is SYGVKD. The V call is TRBV10-3, the J call TRBJ1-4; TCRdb gives TRBD1 as the D gene, but with no DNA this cannot be confirmed. Sequenced input: naive CXCR3+ CD8+ T cells from blood. The sample's subset: CD45RO-CCR7+CD27+CD95- naive CD8+ T cells expressing CXCR3 (TNR3+). This clonotype was obtained from a human donor in good health. Some clones in this sample may be carry-over from other donors' samples. CDR3 residues: CAISERSQVLREKLFF.